The rows below give T cell receptor beta chains drawn from one sample of a study of shared clonotypes between healthy human individuals. Here immunoSEQ multiplex PCR was the method, and the copy in TCRdb shows in-frame clones only, minus some. There are approximately 320,000 clones in the sample; roughly 87% occur only once, and 15% to 20% lies in the top ten. Sequenced input: memory CD8+ T cells sorted from blood. The receptors derive from a young man in good health. CDR3s include the opening cysteine and the closing phenylalanine or tryptophan. A D gene is named only where the DNA matches it firmly. Not every row has a clone size; where given, it reads once, few, many or a size class.

>TRBJ2-7|NA|16|TRBV29-1|TRBD1
CSVVLAGRQGRYEQYF
TGCAGCGTTGTATTAGCCGGTAGACAGGGCCGGTACGAGCAGTACTTC
>TRBJ1-5|NA|13|TRBV5-1|NA
CASRPDGNQPQHF
TGCGCCAGCAGACCGGACGGAAATCAGCCCCAGCATTTT
>TRBJ2-2|NA|14|TRBV10-3|NA
CATRDTPNTGELFF
TGTGCCACGAGGGACACACCGAACACCGGGGAGCTGTTTTTT
>TRBJ2-7|NA|15|TRBV5-1|TRBD1
CASRGLETGPYEQYF
TGCGCCAGCAGAGGCCTGGAGACAGGGCCCTACGAGCAGTACTTC
>TRBJ2-3|NA|14|TRBV18|TRBD1
CASQDRGTSDTQYF
TGTGCCAGCCAAGACAGGGGTACTTCAGATACGCAGTATTTT
>TRBJ2-7|NA|13|TRBV10-3|NA
CAISESHLYEQYF
TGTGCCATCAGTGAGAGCCACCTCTACGAGCAGTACTTC
>TRBJ2-1|NA|11|TRBV20-1|TRBD2
CSATLAGMKFF
TGCAGTGCTACACTAGCGGGAATGAAGTTCTTC
>TRBJ1-6|NA|18|TRBV11-1|TRBD1
CASSSAGTGFFYNSPLHF
TGTGCCAGCAGCTCAGCCGGGACAGGGTTCTTTTATAATTCACCCCTCCACTTT
>TRBJ2-5|NA|15|TRBV10-3|TRBD2
CAGGPGLAGEETQYF
TGTGCCGGAGGGCCCGGACTAGCGGGAGAAGAGACCCAGTACTTC
>TRBJ1-2|NA|16|TRBV9|NA
CASSGSPARRDYGYTF
TGTGCCAGCAGCGGGAGCCCCGCAAGGAGGGACTATGGCTACACCTTC
>TRBJ1-2|NA|14|TRBV7-6|TRBD1
CASSLAGQGYGYTF
TGTGCCAGCAGCTTAGCAGGACAGGGCTATGGCTACACCTTC
>TRBJ1-1|NA|12|TRBV7-8|NA
CASSQGLTEAFF
TGTGCCAGCAGTCAGGGCCTCACTGAAGCTTTCTTT
>TRBJ2-7|NA|13|TRBV4-1|NA
CASSQDGSYEQYF
TGCGCCAGCAGCCAAGATGGTTCCTACGAGCAGTACTTC
>TRBJ2-4|NA|19|TRBV29-1|TRBD2
CSVEDRAAGGQLAKNIQYF
TGCAGCGTTGAAGATCGGGCAGCGGGGGGACAACTAGCCAAAAACATTCAGTACTTC
>TRBJ2-7|NA|13|TRBV7-6|NA
CASSFRDNYEQYF
TGTGCCAGCAGCTTCCGGGACAATTACGAGCAGTACTTC
>TRBJ2-1|NA|12|TRBV14|NA
CASSQGSYEQFF
TGTGCCAGCAGCCAGGGTTCGTATGAGCAGTTCTTC
>TRBJ1-5|NA|13|TRBV9|NA
CASSEGGGQPQHF
TGTGCCAGCAGCGAAGGGGGAGGTCAGCCCCAGCATTTT
>TRBJ2-3|NA|16|TRBV5-1|NA
CASSLAVRAGTDTQYF
TGCGCCAGCAGCTTGGCGGTTCGAGCGGGCACAGATACGCAGTATTTT
>TRBJ2-7|NA|13|TRBV9|NA
CASSWGGSYEQYF
TGTGCCAGCAGCTGGGGAGGCTCCTACGAGCAGTACTTC
>TRBJ2-3|NA|13|TRBV19|TRBD2
CASSDRGADTQYF
TGTGCCAGTAGCGACCGGGGGGCAGATACGCAGTATTTT
>TRBJ1-1|NA|12|TRBV7-9|NA
CASTPANTEAFF
TGTGCCAGCACCCCAGCTAACACTGAAGCTTTCTTT
>TRBJ1-1|NA|14|TRBV25-1|NA
CASSEYVFGTEAFF
TGTGCCAGCAGTGAATATGTATTTGGCACTGAAGCTTTCTTT
>TRBJ1-5|NA|15|TRBV9|NA
CASSVGARPNQPQHF
TGTGCCAGCAGCGTAGGTGCCAGGCCGAATCAGCCCCAGCATTTT
>TRBJ1-1|NA|14|TRBV5-6|NA
CASSDWGELAEAFF
TGTGCCAGCAGCGATTGGGGGGAGTTGGCTGAAGCTTTCTTT
>TRBJ2-7|NA|13|TRBV5-1|TRBD2
CASSFGGRGEQYF
TGCGCCAGCAGCTTTGGCGGGAGAGGCGAGCAGTACTTC
>TRBJ1-4|few|15|TRBV6-4|TRBD1
CASNSLTGQNEKLFF
TGTGCCAGCAATTCCCTCACGGGACAGAATGAAAAACTGTTTTTT
>TRBJ1-1|NA|13|TRBV7-9|NA
CASSPGANTEAFF
TGTGCCAGCAGCCCCGGGGCGAACACTGAAGCTTTCTTT
>TRBJ2-7|NA|15|TRBV4-1|NA
CASSQDLDYTLKEYF
TGCGCCAGCAGCCAAGATCTTGACTATACTCTAAAGGAGTACTTC
>TRBJ2-3|once|15|TRBV4-1|NA
CASRAGIATGDTQYF
TGCGCCAGCAGAGCCGGGATAGCCACGGGGGATACGCAGTATTTT
>TRBJ1-6|once|14|TRBV27|TRBD1
CASSARTGYSPLHF
TGTGCCAGCAGTGCCCGGACAGGCTATTCACCCCTCCACTTT
>TRBJ2-7|many|14|TRBV6-5|TRBD1
CASSGQGFSGEQYF
TGTGCCAGCAGTGGACAGGGGTTTTCGGGGGAGCAGTACTTC
>TRBJ2-1|NA|11|TRBV5-6|NA
CASSFRTGQFF
TGTGCCAGCAGCTTTAGGACGGGGCAGTTCTTC
>TRBJ2-7|NA|14|TRBV6-1|NA
CASSEAWRGYEQYF
TGTGCCAGCAGTGAAGCTTGGCGGGGTTACGAGCAGTACTTC
>TRBJ2-7|NA|15|TRBV27|NA
CASSLRQGPSYEQYF
TGTGCCAGCAGTTTACGCCAGGGTCCCTCCTACGAGCAGTACTTC
>TRBJ2-2|few|16|TRBV29-1|TRBD1
CSVELVQGENTGELFF
TGCAGCGTTGAATTGGTACAGGGGGAAAACACCGGGGAGCTGTTTTTT
>TRBJ2-1|NA|14|TRBV29-1|NA
CSVVGADLSNEQFF
TGCAGCGTGGTGGGAGCGGACTTATCTAATGAGCAGTTCTTC
>TRBJ2-1|once|13|TRBV9|NA
CASSVGGQNEQFF
TGTGCCAGCAGCGTAGGGGGGCAGAATGAGCAGTTCTTC
>TRBJ2-3|NA|14|TRBV27|NA
CASTRDPSTDTQYF
TGTGCCAGCACGCGGGATCCCAGCACAGATACGCAGTATTTT
>TRBJ2-7|NA|15|TRBV13|NA
CASSLMVGGSDEQYF
TGTGCCAGCAGCTTAATGGTGGGGGGCTCGGACGAGCAGTACTTC
>TRBJ2-7|NA|11|TRBV7-9|NA
CASSPKYEQYF
TGTGCCAGCAGCCCGAAATACGAGCAGTACTTC
>TRBJ2-7|NA|15|TRBV5-4|NA
CASSFRGISSYEQYF
TGTGCCAGCAGCTTTCGGGGGATAAGCTCCTACGAGCAGTACTTC
>TRBJ2-1|NA|18|TRBV7-9|TRBD2
CASGTSGSTGEVDNEQFF
TGTGCCAGCGGGACTAGCGGGAGTACAGGTGAAGTCGACAATGAGCAGTTCTTC
>TRBJ1-6|NA|15|TRBV5-4|NA
CASSLGSGYNSPLHF
TGTGCCAGCAGCTTGGGCAGCGGTTATAATTCACCCCTCCACTTT
>TRBJ1-6|NA|18|TRBV25-1|NA
CASSETWWEDRYNSPLHF
TGTGCCAGCAGTGAAACTTGGTGGGAGGACCGCTATAATTCACCCCTCCACTTT
>TRBJ2-7|NA|17|TRBV27|TRBD1
CASSFGGPQGASYEQYF
TGTGCCAGCAGTTTTGGTGGCCCACAGGGGGCCTCCTACGAGCAGTACTTC